This T cell receptor beta chain was documented in a study of T cell changes during pregnancy in multiple sclerosis. There are 15 residues in the CDR3. CDR1 and CDR2 from the germline V gene are MDHEN and SYDVKM. The V segment lost 10 bases and the J segment 3 bases; nucleotides outside the gene matches: 14. Measured with immunoSEQ multiplex PCR; TCRdb has only the in-frame clones, and not every one. Among over 30,000 clones listed, about 91% were seen once. The chain is built from TRBV28 and TRBJ1-2; 7 bases are shared with TRBD1. Sequencing was performed on CD4+ T cells from peripheral blood mononuclear cells, taken in the third trimester of pregnancy. The clonotype originates from a female donor with multiple sclerosis, enrolled in a pregnancy study. The CDR3 region has the DNA TGTGCCACCATCACATGGACAGGAGGTTACTATGGCTACACCTTC. Amino acid sequence: CATITWTGGYYGYTF.